The entry that follows covers one TCR beta chain sequence. This specimen belongs to a study of radiation and T cells in renal cell carcinoma. V trimming: 5 bases; J trimming: 8 bases; junction bases outside the gene matches: 16. This CDR3 comprises 18 residues. Germline-derived CDR1 and CDR2 are MNHEY and SMNVEV (reference sequence). Sample time point: blood 2 weeks post-SBRT. Treatment here: 15 Gy SBRT to primary tumor, nephrectomy 4 weeks later. Assay used: immunoSEQ multiplex PCR; TCRdb lists only in-frame clones, some missing. The sample has 70,000 or so clones, 82% seen once. The chain is built from TRBV27 and TRBJ2-3, with 13 bases identical to TRBD2. The material was blood, obtained from a patient whose treatment included radiotherapy and nephrectomy. The receptor was isolated from a man aged 55 to 69 with renal cell carcinoma. The CDR3 here is CASSPIPELAGGSGTQYF. CDR3 bases: TGTGCCAGCAGTCCGATTCCCGAACTAGCGGGAGGGTCGGGTACGCAGTATTTT.